The following is a TCR beta chain sequence with its context. Libraries were prepared by immunoSEQ multiplex PCR; TCRdb keeps only in-frame clonotypes and omits some of them. Of approximately 660,000 clones in the sample, approximately 90% were seen once. The data derive from a study of shared T cell receptors in the human thymus. V lost 3 bases, J lost 4 bases, and 16 bases stayed unmatched. The CDR3 totals 19 residues. Germline V CDR1 and CDR2: KGHSH, LQKENI. Separately, the same data were catalogued under a study of human thymus T cells. This second report adds: Surgeons resected thymus tissue during corrective heart surgery.

This receptor was obtained from a boy younger than two with a congenital heart defect. The chain uses TRBV18 and TRBJ2-2, with 8 bases that match TRBD1. The sequenced sample was thymocytes. The DNA of the CDR3 is TGTGCCAGCTCACCTCATTGCTACAGGGGGGTTTGTATCACCGGGGAGCTGTTTTTT. Translation: CASSPHCYRGVCITGELFF.